The present T cell receptor beta chain was sequenced within a study of T-cell memory formation after mild COVID-19. Using its own MiXCR run on the 5' RACE reads, TCRdb lists one record per CDR3 protein. The sample shows about 47,000 distinct CDR3 sequences, roughly 9.8% of them seen only once. V gave up 6 bases and J gave up 4 bases; unmatched junction bases: 11. This CDR3 region has 15 residues. Germline V gene data show CDR1 as MNHEY and CDR2 as SVGAGI. The specimen sequenced was PBMCs or a T cell subset sorted from them (not recorded which). This receptor was obtained from an adult woman who had mild COVID-19 (a few samples of this study predate the infection). Cell type and time point are not known. This rearrangement joins TRBV6-5 to TRBJ1-2; 7 nucleotides agree with TRBD1. The CDR3 bases are TGTGCCAGCAGCCCCCCGGGACAGTCCTTCTATGGCTACACCTTC. It codes for CASSPPGQSFYGYTF.